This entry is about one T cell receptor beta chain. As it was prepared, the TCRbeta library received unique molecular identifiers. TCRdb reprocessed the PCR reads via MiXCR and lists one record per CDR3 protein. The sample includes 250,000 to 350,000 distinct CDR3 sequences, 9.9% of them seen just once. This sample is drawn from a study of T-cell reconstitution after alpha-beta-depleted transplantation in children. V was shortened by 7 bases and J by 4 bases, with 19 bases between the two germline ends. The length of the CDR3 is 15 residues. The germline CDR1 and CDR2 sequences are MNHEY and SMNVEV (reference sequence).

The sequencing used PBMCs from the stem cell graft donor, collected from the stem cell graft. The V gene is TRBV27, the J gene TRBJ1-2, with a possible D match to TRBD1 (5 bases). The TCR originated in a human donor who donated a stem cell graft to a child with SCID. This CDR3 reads CASTPGRGSSYGYTF. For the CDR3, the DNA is TGTGCCAGCACACCCGGGAGGGGAAGCTCCTATGGCTACACCTTC.